This T cell receptor (beta chain) was documented in a study of shared clonotypes between healthy human individuals. V lost 8 bases to trimming and J lost 3 bases, with 7 bases between them. This CDR3 spans 12 amino acids. Germline loops: CDR1 SNHLY, CDR2 FYNNEI. Extraction of genomic DNA in unsorted samples used 100 million or so PBMCs. Study-wide results and caveats: Sampling covered blood only; tissue repertoires likely differ. It was anticipated that sequencing depth would influence how many clonotypes donors shared. Limitation of the genetic and exposure-history diversity represented came from the few donors.

Note on this clone: The antigen is unknown.

TCRdb keeps only in-frame clones here, not all; method: immunoSEQ multiplex PCR. The sample shows 450,000 to 650,000 clones, around 81% of them seen only once. The TCR comes from a woman between 35 and 50 years old in good health. Some clones in this sample may be carry-over from other donors' samples. The rearrangement links TRBV2 to TRBJ1-4; D is uncertain. The sequenced sample was PBMCs. The CDR3 reads CASGFANEKLFF. The CDR3 bases are TGTGCCAGCGGTTTTGCTAATGAAAAACTGTTTTTT.